This is a list of T cell receptor delta chains from one sample in a study of Vδ1+ human thymocytes. TCRdb reanalysed the multiplex PCR reads via CATT. The table includes over 65,000 delta-chain clones, 30% to 45% detected once. Sequencing was performed on Vdelta1+ gamma-delta thymocytes from the thymus. The receptors derive from a boy under two years old who had congenital heart surgery. Each CDR3 is given with its conserved first and last residue. The D gene is left open where the match is weak. Where a row states a size, it is once, few, many or the class of an expanded clone; other rows omit it.

TRDV1,-,22,TRDJ1,TRDD3,CALGEVTRPGRLGISYTDKLIF,TGTGCTCTTGGGGAAGTCACCAGACCAGGGAGACTGGGGATATCGTACACCGATAAACTCATCTTT
TRDV1,-,22,TRDJ1,TRDD3,CALGGRPNGIHEDTGRTDKLIF,TGTGCTCTTGGGGGCCGTCCGAACGGAATACACGAGGATACGGGGAGAACCGATAAACTCATCTTT
TRDV1,few,16,TRDJ1,-,CALGGTTRAGTDKLIF,TGTGCTCTTGGGGGCACCACTCGGGCGGGGACCGATAAACTCATCTTT
TRDV1,few,21,TRDJ1,-,CALGEPLLPIAVGGYTDKLIF,TGTGCTCTTGGGGAACCCTTACTTCCTATCGCGGTGGGGGGCTACACCGATAAACTCATCTTT
TRDV1,few,19,TRDJ1,-,CALGEERGSSDPYTDKLIF,TGTGCTCTTGGGGAAGAGAGGGGGTCCTCGGATCCGTACACCGATAAACTCATCTTT
TRDV1,-,16,TRDJ1,-,CALRFRLIRGTDKLIF,TGTGCTCTTAGGTTCCGCCTGATACGTGGGACCGATAAACTCATCTTT
TRDV2,-,18,TRDJ1,-,CACDTPGYRHLYTDKLIF,TGTGCCTGTGACACTCCGGGTTACCGCCACTTGTACACCGATAAACTCATCTTT
TRDV1,-,26,TRDJ1,TRDD3,CALGEWTLRTGGYARWRVGYTDKLIF,TGTGCTCTTGGTGAATGGACCCTACGCACGGGGGGATACGCGAGGTGGAGAGTGGGGTACACCGATAAACTCATCTTT
TRDV1,-,25,TRDJ1,-,CALGELVLPAFLRRYWGTLTDKLIF,TGTGCTCTTGGGGAACTAGTTCTACCCGCCTTCCTACGTCGTTACTGGGGGACACTCACCGATAAACTCATCTTT
TRDV1,few,21,TRDJ2,-,CALGEGPSPRSTILLTAQLFF,TGTGCTCTTGGGGAAGGACCTTCCCCCCGTTCCACTATACTTTTGACAGCACAACTCTTCTTT
TRDV1,-,19,TRDJ1,TRDD3,CALGEFSYWGNKYTDKLIF,TGTGCTCTTGGGGAGTTTTCGTACTGGGGGAACAAATACACCGATAAACTCATCTTT
TRDV1,-,21,TRDJ2,TRDD3,CALRETELPGGYAGGGAQLFF,TGTGCTCTTCGCGAAACGGAGCTCCCTGGGGGATACGCTGGAGGAGGAGCACAACTCTTCTTT
TRDV1,-,23,TRDJ1,TRDD3,CALGLGSSYVAYWGIRGTDKLIF,TGTGCTCTTGGGTTAGGGTCTTCCTACGTCGCTTACTGGGGGATACGGGGCACCGATAAACTCATCTTT
TRDV1,-,16,TRDJ1,-,CALGEQIGPSADKLIF,TGTGCTCTTGGGGAACAAATTGGTCCCTCCGCCGATAAACTCATCTTT
TRAV29/DV5,-,17,TRDJ1,-,CSASDVSSLGDTDKLIF,TGTTCCGCCAGCGACGTCTCGTCCCTTGGGGACACCGATAAACTCATCTTT